This T cell receptor (beta chain) was recovered during a study of blood T cell repertoires in COVID-19. The CDR3 consists of 13 residues. The germline V gene encodes CDR1 SGHVS and CDR2 FQNEAQ. Trimming left V 0 bases short and J 7 bases short, with 9 bases between. Assay used: immunoSEQ multiplex PCR; TCRdb lists only in-frame clones, some missing. Among some 200,000 clones listed, approximately 90% were seen once. Across 20 to 25 US areas, participants ranged in age from roughly 18 to 95 years. Specimen: PBMCs or T cells enriched from blood (not recorded which). The clonotype was recovered from a woman in her late teens or twenties in a cohort exposed to, infected with or recovered from COVID-19 (not recorded which). The gene calls are TRBV7-8 and TRBJ1-1; maybe TRBD1 (5 bases). Here the CDR3 reads CASSLAAGREAFF. For the CDR3, the DNA is TGTGCCAGCAGCTTAGCCGCGGGACGTGAAGCTTTCTTT.